Included here is one T cell receptor (beta chain) sequence, with context. Sequencing used immunoSEQ multiplex PCR; TCRdb keeps in-frame clones, though not all of them. The sample lists over 100,000 clones, approximately 86% occurring once. The germline V gene encodes CDR1 MNHEY and CDR2 SVGAGI. V was shortened by 0 bases and J by 5 bases, with 11 bases between the two germline ends. There are 14 residues in the CDR3. The sample is drawn from a study of blood T cell repertoires in COVID-19. The chain combines TRBV6-5 with TRBJ2-7; D is unclear. The clonotype was recovered from a man in his forties or fifties with active or convalescent COVID-19. What was sequenced was peripheral blood. The CDR3 loop is CASSYSSVLNEQYV. In DNA, the CDR3 is TGTGCCAGCAGTTACTCCTCGGTCCTCAACGAGCAGTACGTC.